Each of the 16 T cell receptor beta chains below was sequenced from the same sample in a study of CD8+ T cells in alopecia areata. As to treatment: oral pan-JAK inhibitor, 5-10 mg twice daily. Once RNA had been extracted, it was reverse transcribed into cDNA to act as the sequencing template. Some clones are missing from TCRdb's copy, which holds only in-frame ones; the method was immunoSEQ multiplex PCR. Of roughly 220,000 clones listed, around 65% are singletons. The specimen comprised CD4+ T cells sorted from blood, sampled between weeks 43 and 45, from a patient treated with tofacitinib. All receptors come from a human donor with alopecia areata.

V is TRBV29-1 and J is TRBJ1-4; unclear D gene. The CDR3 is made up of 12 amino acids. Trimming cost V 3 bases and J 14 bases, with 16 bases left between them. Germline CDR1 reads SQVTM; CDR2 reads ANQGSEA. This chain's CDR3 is CSVDQDPGGLFF. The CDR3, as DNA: TGCAGCGTTGACCAGGACCCTGGCGGGCTGTTTTTT.

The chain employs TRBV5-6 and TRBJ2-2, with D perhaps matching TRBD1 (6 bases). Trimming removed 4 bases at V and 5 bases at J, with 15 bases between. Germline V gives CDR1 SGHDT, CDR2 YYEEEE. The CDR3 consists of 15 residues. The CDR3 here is CASSPDPTGTGELFF. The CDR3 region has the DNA TGTGCCAGCAGCCCCGACCCCACAGGGACCGGGGAGCTGTTTTTT.

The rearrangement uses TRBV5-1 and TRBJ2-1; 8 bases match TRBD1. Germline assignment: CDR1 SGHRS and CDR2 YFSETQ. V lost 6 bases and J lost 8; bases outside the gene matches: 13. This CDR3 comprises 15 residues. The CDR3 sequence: CASTPGQGREDEQFF. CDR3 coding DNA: TGCGCCAGCACCCCCGGACAGGGTAGAGAGGATGAGCAGTTCTTC.

The CDR3 region has the DNA TGTGCCAGCTCACAAAACGTAGCTGGGCAAGAGACCCAGTACTTC. It specifies CASSQNVAGQETQYF. The V call is TRBV18, the J call TRBJ2-5, with D uncertain. Germline V gives CDR1 KGHSH, CDR2 LQKENI. Trimming shortened V by 4 bases and J by 2 bases, and 14 bases separated the two germline ends. This CDR3 region has 15 residues. Drawing the rest from reference TRBV18 and TRBJ2-5, the complete variable domain is NAGVMQNPRHLVRRRGQEARLRCSPMKGHSHVYWYRQLPEEGLKFMVYLQKENIIDESGMPKERFSAEFPKEGPSILRIQQVVRGDSAAYFCASSQNVAGQETQYFGPGTRLLVL.

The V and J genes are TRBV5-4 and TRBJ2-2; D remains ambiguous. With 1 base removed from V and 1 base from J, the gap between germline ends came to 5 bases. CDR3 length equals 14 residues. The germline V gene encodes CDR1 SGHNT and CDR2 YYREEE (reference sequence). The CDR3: CASSLLGNTGELFF. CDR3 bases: TGTGCCAGCAGCTTGTTGGGGAACACCGGGGAGCTGTTTTTT.

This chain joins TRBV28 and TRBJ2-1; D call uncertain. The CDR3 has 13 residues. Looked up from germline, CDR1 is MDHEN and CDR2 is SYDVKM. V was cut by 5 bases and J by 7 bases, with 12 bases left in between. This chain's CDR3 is CASSPPHGNEQFF. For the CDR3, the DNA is TGTGCCAGCAGTCCCCCCCACGGGAATGAGCAGTTCTTC.

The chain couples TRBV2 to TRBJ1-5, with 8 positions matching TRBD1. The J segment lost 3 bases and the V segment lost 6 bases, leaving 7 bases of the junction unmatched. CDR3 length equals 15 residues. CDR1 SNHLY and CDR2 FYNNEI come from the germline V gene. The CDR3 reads CASSGQGDPNQPQHF. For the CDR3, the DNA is TGTGCCAGCAGCGGACAGGGTGATCCCAATCAGCCCCAGCATTTT.

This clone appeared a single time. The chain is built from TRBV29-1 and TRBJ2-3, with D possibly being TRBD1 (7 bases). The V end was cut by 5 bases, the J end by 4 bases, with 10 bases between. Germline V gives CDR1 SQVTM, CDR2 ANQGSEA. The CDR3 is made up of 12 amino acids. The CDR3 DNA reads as TGCAGCGTTCGGAGGGGGCCAGATACGCAGTATTTT. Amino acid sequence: CSVRRGPDTQYF.

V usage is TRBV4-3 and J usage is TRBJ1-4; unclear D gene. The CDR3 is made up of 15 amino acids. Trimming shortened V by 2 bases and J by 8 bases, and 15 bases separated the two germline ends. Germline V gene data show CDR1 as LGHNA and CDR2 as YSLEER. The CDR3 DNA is TGCGCCAGCAGCCAAATTGGCCAGTCGGGGGAAAAACTGTTTTTT. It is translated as CASSQIGQSGEKLFF.

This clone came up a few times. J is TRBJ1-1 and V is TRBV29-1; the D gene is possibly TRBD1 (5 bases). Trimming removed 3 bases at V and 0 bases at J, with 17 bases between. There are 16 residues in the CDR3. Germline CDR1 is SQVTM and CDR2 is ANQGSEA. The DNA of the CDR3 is TGCAGCGTTGAGGGGCTCGGAGAGGCCATGAACACTGAAGCTTTCTTT. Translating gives CSVEGLGEAMNTEAFF.

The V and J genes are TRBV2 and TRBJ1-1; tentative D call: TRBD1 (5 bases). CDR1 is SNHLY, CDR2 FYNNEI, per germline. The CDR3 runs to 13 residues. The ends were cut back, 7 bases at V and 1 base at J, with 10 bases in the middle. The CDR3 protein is CASTGTGNTEAFF. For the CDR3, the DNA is TGTGCCAGCACCGGGACGGGGAACACTGAAGCTTTCTTT.

DNA of the CDR3: TGTGCCAGCAGCCTAACAGGGGGCGCGAATACTGAAGCTTTCTTT. This gives the protein CASSLTGGANTEAFF. This chain connects TRBV11-2 to TRBJ1-1, with 9 bases matching TRBD1. This CDR3 has 15 amino acids. The germline CDR1 and CDR2 sequences are SGHAT and FQNNGV. Unmatched junction bases numbered 9, after V lost 5 bases and J lost 5 bases.

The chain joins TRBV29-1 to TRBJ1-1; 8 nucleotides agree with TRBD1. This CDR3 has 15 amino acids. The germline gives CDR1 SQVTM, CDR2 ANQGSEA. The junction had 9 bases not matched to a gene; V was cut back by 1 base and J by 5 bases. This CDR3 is CSVEVLTGVGTEAFF. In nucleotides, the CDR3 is TGCAGCGTTGAAGTCCTGACAGGGGTTGGGACTGAAGCTTTCTTT.

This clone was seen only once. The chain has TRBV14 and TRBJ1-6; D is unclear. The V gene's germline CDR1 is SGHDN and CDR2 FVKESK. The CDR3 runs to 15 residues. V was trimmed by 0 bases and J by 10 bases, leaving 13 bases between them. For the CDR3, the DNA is TGTGCCAGCAGCCAAGACGGGCCAGGTATATCACCCCTCCACTTT. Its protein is CASSQDGPGISPLHF.

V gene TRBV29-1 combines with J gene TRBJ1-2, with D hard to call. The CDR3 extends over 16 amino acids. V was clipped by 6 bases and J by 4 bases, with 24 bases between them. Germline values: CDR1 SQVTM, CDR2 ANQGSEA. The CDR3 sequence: CSVMGRAGGLFYGYTF. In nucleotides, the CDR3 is TGCAGCGTCATGGGGAGGGCAGGAGGTCTTTTCTATGGCTACACCTTC.

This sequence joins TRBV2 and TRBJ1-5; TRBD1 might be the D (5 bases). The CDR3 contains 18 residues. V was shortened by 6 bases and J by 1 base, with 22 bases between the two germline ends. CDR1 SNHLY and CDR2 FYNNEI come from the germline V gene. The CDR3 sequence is CASSRGVATIGSNQPQHF. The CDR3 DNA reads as TGTGCCAGCAGCCGGGGGGTTGCGACTATAGGCAGCAATCAGCCCCAGCATTTT.